The 8 T cell receptor beta chains reported below all come from one sample, sequenced in a study of shared clonotypes between healthy human individuals. Only in-frame clones appear in the TCRdb table, and some are missing; sequencing was by immunoSEQ multiplex PCR. Of 450,000 or so clones listed, 77% are singletons. What was sequenced was PBMCs. These receptor sequences come from a middle-aged woman in good health. Some clones in this sample may be carry-over from other donors' samples.

Regarding this clone: A much larger clonotype is one base distant, so this may be a read error. This specimen includes other DNA sequences encoding the same CDR3. V is TRBV4-3 and J is TRBJ1-1; the D is unclear. Germline CDR1 is LGHNA and CDR2 is YSLEER. The CDR3 sequence is 14 residues long. This CDR3 is CASSQDGGNTEAFF. In nucleotides, the CDR3 is TGCGCCAGCAGCCAAGATGGCGGGAACACCGAAGCTTTCTTT.

This clone was picked up many times. The J gene is TRBJ2-3, the V gene TRBV5-1, with 11 bases identical to TRBD1. CDR1 and CDR2 (germline): SGHRS, YFSETQ. V gave up 3 bases and J gave up 2 bases; unmatched junction bases: 5. The CDR3 totals 16 residues. CDR3 coding DNA: TGCGCCAGCAGCTCAGGGACAGGGGGGAACACAGATACGCAGTATTTT. Its protein is CASSSGTGGNTDTQYF. The full variable domain, completed using reference TRBV5-1 and TRBJ2-3, is KAGVTQTPRYLIKTRGQQVTLSCSPISGHRSVSWYQQTPGQGLQFLFEYFSETQRNKGNFPGRFSGRQFSNSRSEMNVSTLELGDSALYLCASSSGTGGNTDTQYFGPGTRLTVL.

DNA for the CDR3: TGTGCCAGCAGCCCATCCGGGGGAACCTACGAGCAGTACTTC. Translation: CASSPSGGTYEQYF. This chain links TRBV11-3 with TRBJ2-7, with D possibly TRBD2 on 6 matching bases. CDR3 length equals 14 residues. Germline-derived CDR1 and CDR2 are SGHNT and YENEEA. V lost 5 bases and J lost 2, with 13 bases in between.

The CDR3 loop is CASSQDSRLGEQYF. Written as DNA, the CDR3 is TGTGCCAGCAGCCAGGACAGCCGACTGGGGGAGCAGTACTTC. The chain carries TRBV7-2 and TRBJ2-7; D perhaps matches TRBD1 (6 bases). V was shortened by 5 bases and J by 7 bases, with 18 bases between the two germline ends. The CDR3 extends over 14 amino acids. CDR1 SGHTA and CDR2 FQGNSA come from the germline V gene.

This rearrangement joins TRBV6-4 to TRBJ2-2; no clear D gene. CDR3 length: 15 residues. The germline V gene encodes CDR1 MRHNA and CDR2 SNTAGT. Between the trimmed V and J ends, which lost 0 bases and 4 bases, there was a span of 9 bases. CDR3 nucleotides: TGTGCCAGCAGTGACTCGGAAGAGTCCACCGGGGAGCTGTTTTTT. Its protein product is CASSDSEESTGELFF.

This clone was recorded at least ten times. The genes are TRBV7-9 and TRBJ1-4, with 9 bases matching TRBD1. The germline V gene encodes CDR1 SEHNR and CDR2 FQNEAQ (reference sequence). The J segment lost 7 bases and the V segment lost 5 bases, leaving 2 bases of the junction unmatched. This CDR3 comprises 13 residues. As DNA, the CDR3 is TGTGCCAGCAGCCCGGGACAGGGTGAAAAACTGTTTTTT. As protein: CASSPGQGEKLFF.

This clone was seen more than once but under ten times. The chain uses TRBV10-3 and TRBJ2-2, with TRBD2 matching 8 bases. The ends lost 11 bases at V and 0 bases at J; junction bases unmatched: 11. CDR1 and CDR2 (germline): ENHRY, SYGVKD. This CDR3 is 16 amino acids long. CDR3 sequence (DNA): TGTGCCGCCAGCGGGGGTCAATCGGCGAACACCGGGGAGCTGTTTTTT. This sequence encodes CAASGGQSANTGELFF.

The chain employs TRBV30 and TRBJ1-2; TRBD1 might be the D (6 bases). V was trimmed by 5 bases and J by 4 bases, leaving 14 bases between them. The germline V gene encodes CDR1 GTSNPN and CDR2 SVGIG (reference sequence). The CDR3 is 13 residues long. The CDR3 spells CAWVLQGSYGYTF. CDR3 DNA sequence: TGTGCCTGGGTCCTACAGGGTTCCTATGGCTACACCTTC.